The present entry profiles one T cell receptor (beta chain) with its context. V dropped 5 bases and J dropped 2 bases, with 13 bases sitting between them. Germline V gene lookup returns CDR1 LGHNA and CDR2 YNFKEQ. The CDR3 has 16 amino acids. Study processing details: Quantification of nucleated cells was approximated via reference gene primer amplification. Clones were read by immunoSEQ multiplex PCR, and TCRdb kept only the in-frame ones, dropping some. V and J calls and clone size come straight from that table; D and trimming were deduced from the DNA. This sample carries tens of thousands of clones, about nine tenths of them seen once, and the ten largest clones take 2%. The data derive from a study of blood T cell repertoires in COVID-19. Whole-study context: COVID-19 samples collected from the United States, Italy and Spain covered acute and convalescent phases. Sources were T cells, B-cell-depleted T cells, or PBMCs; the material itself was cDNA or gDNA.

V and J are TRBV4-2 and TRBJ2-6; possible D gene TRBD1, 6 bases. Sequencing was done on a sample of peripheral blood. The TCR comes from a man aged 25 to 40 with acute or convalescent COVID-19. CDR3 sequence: CASSSSAGAGANVLTF. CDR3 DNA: TGTGCCAGCAGCTCGTCGGCAGGGGCTGGGGCCAACGTCCTGACTTTC.